These 9 T cell receptor beta chains originate from one sample sequenced in a study of T cell responses to AZD1222 COVID-19 vaccine. Measured with immunoSEQ multiplex PCR; TCRdb has only the in-frame clones, and not every one. The table includes 150,000 to 200,000 clones, roughly nine tenths detected once. This material consisted of peripheral blood, taken on day 0 of AZD1222 vaccination. These receptors all stem from an adult in good health.

This clone has a handful of counts. One end of the junction fails to match germline, which may point to a read error. The genes are TRBV12-3 or TRBV12-4 and TRBJ1-5; D is undetermined. The length of the CDR3 is 12 residues. Here the CDR3 reads CASSPEDGGLNF. Here the CDR3 DNA reads TGTGCCAGCAGCCCAGAAGATGGAGGGCTAAATTTT.

This chain connects TRBV27 to TRBJ1-3; D unresolved. The germline V and J ends were trimmed by 9 bases and 3 bases, with 12 bases remaining between them. Germline lookup yields CDR1 MNHEY and CDR2 SMNVEV (reference sequence). CDR3 length equals 13 residues. For the CDR3, the DNA is TGTGCCAGTACCGGAGGGATTGGAAACACCATATATTTT. Its translation: CASTGGIGNTIYF.

The chain links TRBV7-3 to TRBJ2-2, with 13 bases lining up with TRBD2. V lost 5 bases to trimming and J lost 4 bases; unmatched junction nucleotides: 10. Germline CDR1 SGHTA, CDR2 FQGTGA. The CDR3 runs to 18 residues. CDR3 residues: CASSRTSGRRPVTGELFF. The CDR3 DNA is TGTGCCAGCAGCCGGACTAGCGGGAGACGGCCGGTCACCGGGGAGCTGTTTTTT. Together with reference TRBV7-3 and TRBJ2-2, the CDR3 gives the full variable domain: GAGVSQTPSNKVTEKGKYVELRCDPISGHTALYWYRQSLGQGPEFLIYFQGTGAADDSGLPNDRFFAVRPEGSVSTLKIQRTERGDSAVYLCASSRTSGRRPVTGELFFGEGSRLTVL.

This clone was counted only a few times. The rearrangement uses TRBV5-6 and TRBJ1-2; D uncertain. Looked up from germline, CDR1 is SGHDT and CDR2 is YYEEEE. This CDR3 has 13 amino acids. The V end was cut by 0 bases, the J end by 5 bases, with 8 bases between. The CDR3 nucleotides are TGTGCCAGCAGCTTGGTGGTGGGTTATGGCTACACCTTC. It codes for CASSLVVGYGYTF.

This clone was observed a few times. This chain uses TRBV2 with TRBJ2-5; 12 bases fit TRBD2. CDR3 size: 16 residues. The junction had 6 bases not matched to a gene; V was cut back by 3 bases and J by 4 bases. Germline CDR1 and CDR2: SNHLY and FYNNEI. CDR3 sequence: CASSDGTSGSPETQYF. As DNA, the CDR3 is TGTGCCAGCAGTGACGGGACTAGCGGGTCCCCAGAGACCCAGTACTTC.

V and J are TRBV6-5 and TRBJ1-5; 8 bases match TRBD1. This CDR3 has 14 amino acids. The junction had 8 bases not matched to a gene; V was cut back by 8 bases and J by 5 bases. Germline V gene lookup returns CDR1 MNHEY and CDR2 SVGAGI. Here the CDR3 reads CASRTGGRDQPQHF. The DNA of the CDR3 is TGTGCCAGCCGAACAGGGGGTCGGGATCAGCCCCAGCATTTT.

J is TRBJ2-6 and V is TRBV28; 14 positions match TRBD2. Germline values: CDR1 MDHEN, CDR2 SYDVKM. CDR3 length: 21 residues. The V and J ends lost 3 bases and 2 bases, in that order; junction bases with no gene match: 12. CDR3 in amino acids: CASSFGGLAGGSLAGANVLTF. CDR3 coding DNA: TGTGCCAGCAGTTTCGGTGGACTAGCGGGAGGAAGTCTGGCTGGGGCCAACGTCCTGACTTTC.

This clone was counted once. The DNA for the CDR3 is TGCAGTGCTAGTTCGGGGCGCAATCAGCCCCAGCATTTT. This codes for CSASSGRNQPQHF. The chain uses TRBV20-1 and TRBJ1-5; TRBD1 is a possible D gene (5 bases). V lost 3 bases and J lost 2, with 8 bases in between. Germline values: CDR1 DFQATT, CDR2 SNEGSKA (reference sequence). The length of the CDR3 is 13 residues.

CDR3 in DNA: TGCAGTAAGAGGTTTCAAGAGACCCAGTACTTC. It is translated as CSKRFQETQYF. The rearrangement joins TRBV20-1 to TRBJ2-5, with D unclear. In germline, CDR1 is DFQATT, CDR2 SNEGSKA (reference sequence). This CDR3 has 11 amino acids. V lost 8 bases, J lost 2 bases, and 9 bases lay in between.